The 10 T cell receptor beta chains reported below all come from one sample, sequenced in a study of blood T cell repertoires in COVID-19. The table came from immunoSEQ multiplex PCR; TCRdb's copy has only in-frame clones and leaves some out. Found here are about 360,000 clones, roughly four fifths of them singletons; the top ten hold about 1.2%. Material: peripheral blood. Every receptor here comes from a human donor with acute or convalescent COVID-19. The donor label of this sample is uncertain.

The chain is built from TRBV23-1 and TRBJ1-3; TRBD1 matches at 8 bases. TRBV23-1 is designated an ORF whose function remains uncertain. V dropped 6 bases and J dropped 4; count of bases not matched to a gene: 11. This CDR3 spans 16 amino acids. Here the CDR3 DNA reads TGCGCCAGCAGCCGGGACAGGTTTTGTCGAGGAAACACCATATATTTT. It codes for CASSRDRFCRGNTIYF.

The V call is TRBV10-3, the J call TRBJ1-4; perhaps TRBD1 as D (5 bases). The V and J ends lost 4 bases and 8 bases respectively, with 11 bases between them. Germline V gives CDR1 ENHRY, CDR2 SYGVKD. The CDR3 runs to 13 residues. CDR3 DNA: TGTGCCATCAGTGCCTCAGGGTTCGAAAAACTGTTTTTT. Translating it yields CAISASGFEKLFF.

In this sample, this clone turned up a few times. Relative to the germline gene, one junction end is altered; a read error may explain this. The sample contains more than one DNA sequence encoding this CDR3. The CDR3: CASSLGLAGGDNEQFF. CDR3 coding DNA: TGTGCCAGCAGTTTAGGACTAGCGGGGGGGGACAATGAGCAGTTCTTC. This sequence joins TRBV7-8 and TRBJ2-1; 15 bases match TRBD2. Per the germline V gene, CDR1 is SGHVS and CDR2 is FQNEAQ. There are 16 residues in the CDR3.

J is TRBJ2-7 and V is TRBV5-1; 10 bases match TRBD2. The CDR3 is 15 residues long. CDR1 and CDR2 from the germline V gene are SGHRS and YFSETQ. J lost 0 bases, V lost 4 bases, and 4 bases had no gene match. The DNA of the CDR3 is TGCGCCAGCAGCCGAAGCGGGGGGGTCTCCTACGAGCAGTACTTC. Its translation is CASSRSGGVSYEQYF.

This clone has just a few counts. This chain uses TRBV6-5 with TRBJ1-4, with 9 bases identical to TRBD1. J lost 4 bases, V lost 5 bases, and 5 bases had no gene match. This CDR3 has 15 residues. The germline gives CDR1 MNHEY, CDR2 SVGAGI. CDR3 protein: CASSQRTGVNEKLFF. The CDR3 nucleotides read TGTGCCAGCAGTCAAAGGACAGGGGTTAATGAAAAACTGTTTTTT.

The J gene is TRBJ1-4, the V gene TRBV7-9, with a tentative D call TRBD1 (5 bases). Trimming pared 5 bases from V and 4 bases from J, leaving 17 bases between. This CDR3 has 16 residues. Germline V gene lookup returns CDR1 SEHNR and CDR2 FQNEAQ (reference sequence). The CDR3 nucleotides read TGTGCCAGCAGCGTCCTTTTGGGGCAAATTAATGAAAAACTGTTTTTT. This gives the protein CASSVLLGQINEKLFF.

V and J are TRBV2 and TRBJ2-1, with D maybe TRBD1 (5 bases). V shed 4 bases and J shed 9 bases, with 10 bases lying between them. Germline V CDR1 and CDR2: SNHLY, FYNNEI. The CDR3 totals 12 residues. CDR3: CASSVGLREQFF. In DNA, the CDR3 is TGTGCCAGCAGTGTGGGGCTTCGTGAGCAGTTCTTC.

This sequence joins TRBV5-5 and TRBJ2-2, with 8 bases matching TRBD1. The CDR3 consists of 17 residues. After removal of 4 bases from V and 6 bases from J, the junction contained 14 bases not matched to a gene. Germline CDR1 and CDR2: SGHKS and YYEKEE (reference sequence). CDR3 in amino acids: CASSRGQGAPLAGELFF. CDR3 in DNA: TGTGCCAGCAGCAGGGGGCAGGGGGCGCCTCTAGCCGGGGAGCTGTTTTTT.

As concerns this clone: The junction departs from germline at one end; a sequencing error may be responsible. This chain uses TRBV28 with TRBJ1-2; D call uncertain. CDR3 length: 12 amino acids. From germline, CDR1 is MDHEN and CDR2 SYDVKM. The CDR3 DNA is TGTGCCAGCAGTGGCTGGTTTTATGTCTACACCTTC. It encodes CASSGWFYVYTF.

The rearrangement links TRBV14 to TRBJ2-1; a possible D gene is TRBD1 (5 bases). The germline gives CDR1 SGHDN, CDR2 FVKESK. Trimming removed 5 bases at V and 1 base at J, with 12 bases between. The CDR3 runs 15 residues. The CDR3, as DNA: TGTGCCAGCAGCGGATGGGGCGCGTCCTACAATGAGCAGTTCTTC. It is translated as CASSGWGASYNEQFF.